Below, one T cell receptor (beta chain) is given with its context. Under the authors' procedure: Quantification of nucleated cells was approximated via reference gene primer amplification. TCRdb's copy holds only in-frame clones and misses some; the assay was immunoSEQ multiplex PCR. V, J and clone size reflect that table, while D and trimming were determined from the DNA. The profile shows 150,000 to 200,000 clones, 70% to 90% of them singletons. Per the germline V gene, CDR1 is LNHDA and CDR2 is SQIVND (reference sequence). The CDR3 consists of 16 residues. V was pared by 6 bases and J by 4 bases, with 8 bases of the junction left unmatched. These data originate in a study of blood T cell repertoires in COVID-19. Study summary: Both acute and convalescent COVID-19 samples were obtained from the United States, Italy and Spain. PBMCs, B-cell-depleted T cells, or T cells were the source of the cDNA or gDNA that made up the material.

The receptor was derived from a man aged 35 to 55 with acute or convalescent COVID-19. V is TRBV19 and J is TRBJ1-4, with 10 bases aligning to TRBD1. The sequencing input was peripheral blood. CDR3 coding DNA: TGTGCCAGTAGCCCCGGGACAGGGGACATTAATGAAAAACTGTTTTTT. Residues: CASSPGTGDINEKLFF.